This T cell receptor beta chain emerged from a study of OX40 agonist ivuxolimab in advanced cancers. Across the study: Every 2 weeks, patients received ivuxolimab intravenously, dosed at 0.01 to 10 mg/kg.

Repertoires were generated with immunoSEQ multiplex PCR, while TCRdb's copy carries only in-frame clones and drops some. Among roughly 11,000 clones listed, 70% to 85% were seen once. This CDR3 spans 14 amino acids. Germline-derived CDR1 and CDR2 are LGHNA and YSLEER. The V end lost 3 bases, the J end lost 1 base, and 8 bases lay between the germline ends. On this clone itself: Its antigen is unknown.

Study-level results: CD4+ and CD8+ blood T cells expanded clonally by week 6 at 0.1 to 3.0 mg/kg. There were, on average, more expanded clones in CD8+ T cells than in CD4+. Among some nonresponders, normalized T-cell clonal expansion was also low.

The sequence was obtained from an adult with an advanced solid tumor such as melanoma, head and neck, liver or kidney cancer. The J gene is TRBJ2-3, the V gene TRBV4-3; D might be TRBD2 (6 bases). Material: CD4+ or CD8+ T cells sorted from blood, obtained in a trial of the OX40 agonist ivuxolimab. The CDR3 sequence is CASSHGGGTDTQYF. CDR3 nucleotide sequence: TGCGCCAGCAGCCACGGGGGAGGCACAGATACGCAGTATTTT.